The next 20 T cell receptor beta chains were all read from a single sample in a study of low-dose radiotherapy and immunotherapy resistance in tumors. Alpha and beta chains were covered, as first-strand cDNA relied on TRAV- and TRBV-specific primers. The TCRs were subjected to amplification over approximately 20 PCR cycles employing a constant-region primer in conjunction with a V-primer adapter. Via MiXCR, TCRdb re-called the reads, giving one row per CDR3 protein. Of more than 90,000 distinct CDR3 sequences listed, less than 25% are singletons. Time point here: after trial treatment. The treatment: LDRT plus nivolumab, ipilimumab, low-dose cyclophosphamide and aspirin (RACIN trial). The sequenced sample was PBMCs, obtained after low-dose radiotherapy plus immunotherapy. These receptors all stem from a male donor with prostate cancer.

In its sample, this clonotype was seen many times. The CDR3 is CASRLAERETQYF. DNA for the CDR3: TGTGCCAGCAGACTAGCGGAGCGTGAGACCCAGTACTTC. The chain carries TRBV6-5 and TRBJ2-5; 8 nucleotides match TRBD2. Germline-derived CDR1 and CDR2 are MNHEY and SVGAGI. Germline trimming cut 6 bases from V and 5 bases from J; bases unmatched to any gene: 5. The CDR3 covers 13 residues.

In its sample, this clonotype was seen many times. The chain links TRBV4-3 to TRBJ2-1; D is possibly TRBD1 or TRBD2 (5 bases each). Germline V gene data show CDR1 as LGHNA and CDR2 as YSLEER. Trimming took off 0 bases at V and 1 base at J, with 13 bases between the two ends. This CDR3 spans 17 amino acids. CDR3 bases: TGCGCCAGCAGCCAAGACCCGACGGGGACGTCCTACAATGAGCAGTTCTTC. This translates into CASSQDPTGTSYNEQFF.

This clonotype came up many times. The gene calls are TRBV4-2 and TRBJ2-1, with D hard to call. CDR3 size: 16 residues. Germline V gene sequence: CDR1 LGHNA, CDR2 YNFKEQ. V lost 4 bases to trimming and J lost 4 bases, with 17 bases between them. CDR3 region: CASSRTPDSTYNEQFF. The CDR3 DNA follows: TGTGCCAGCAGCCGGACCCCAGACTCCACGTACAATGAGCAGTTCTTC.

This clonotype was found many times. The chain combines TRBV5-1 with TRBJ1-6; D unclear. V gave up 2 bases and J gave up 4 bases, with 10 bases separating them. Germline CDR1 is SGHRS and CDR2 is YFSETQ. The CDR3 runs 15 residues. The CDR3 reads CASSFGETYNSPLHF. The CDR3 DNA follows: TGCGCCAGCAGCTTTGGGGAGACTTATAATTCACCCCTCCACTTT.

This clonotype was seen at least ten times. V gene TRBV10-3 combines with J gene TRBJ2-3; TRBD2 matches at 8 bases. CDR1 is ENHRY, CDR2 SYGVKD, per germline. CDR3 length: 15 amino acids. The J segment lost 1 base and the V segment lost 5 bases, leaving 5 bases of the junction unmatched. Written as DNA, the CDR3 is TGTGCCATCAGTATCGGACTAGCAGGCACAGATACGCAGTATTTT. Protein product: CAISIGLAGTDTQYF.

This clonotype occurred many times. V gene TRBV5-6 combines with J gene TRBJ2-2, with D unclear. With 0 bases removed from V and 4 bases from J, the gap between germline ends came to 10 bases. This CDR3 region has 15 residues. From germline, CDR1 is SGHDT and CDR2 YYEEEE. The CDR3 reads CASSLDMGGTGELFF. CDR3 coding DNA: TGTGCCAGCAGCTTGGACATGGGTGGCACCGGGGAGCTGTTTTTT.

This clonotype was counted only a few times. The J gene is TRBJ1-5, the V gene TRBV2; 7 positions agree with TRBD1. Germline values: CDR1 SNHLY, CDR2 FYNNEI. V lost 8 bases to trimming and J lost 2 bases; unmatched junction nucleotides: 6. CDR3 size: 14 residues. This CDR3 is CASRTGRGNQPQHF. The CDR3 region has the DNA TGTGCCAGCCGGACAGGCAGGGGCAATCAGCCCCAGCATTTT.

The table lists this clonotype with many counts. This chain links TRBV2 with TRBJ2-5; 11 nucleotides match TRBD1. The junction had 5 bases not matched to a gene; V was cut back by 3 bases and J by 5 bases. The CDR3 extends over 15 amino acids. The germline V gene has CDR1 SNHLY and CDR2 FYNNEI. CDR3 sequence reads: CASSDWDRGLETQYF. The CDR3 nucleotides read TGTGCCAGCAGTGATTGGGACAGGGGGTTGGAGACCCAGTACTTC. Full variable domain (outside the CDR3, taken from reference TRBV2 and TRBJ2-5): EPEVTQTPSHQVTQMGQEVILRCVPISNHLYFYWYRQILGQKVEFLVSFYNNEISEKSEIFDDQFSVERPDGSNFTLKIRSTKLEDSAMYFCASSDWDRGLETQYFGPGTRLLVL.

In its sample, this clonotype was seen many times. This rearrangement joins TRBV6-1 to TRBJ1-5, with a weak D call TRBD1 (5 bases). This CDR3 is 14 amino acids long. Germline values: CDR1 MNHNS, CDR2 SASEGT. V dropped 3 bases and J dropped 3 bases, with 9 bases sitting between them. This CDR3 is CASSDRGTNQPQHF. The CDR3 DNA sequence: TGTGCCAGCAGTGACAGAGGGACCAATCAGCCCCAGCATTTT.

This clonotype has at least ten counts. The chain is built from TRBV29-1 and TRBJ2-1, with 7 nucleotides matching TRBD1. Germline-derived CDR1 and CDR2 are SQVTM and ANQGSEA. The length of the CDR3 is 15 residues. Trimming removed 5 bases from V and 7 bases from J; junction bases left unmatched: 14. As DNA, the CDR3 is TGCAGCGTTATCTCGGACAGGCTGTATGAGAATGAGCAGTTCTTC. Protein: CSVISDRLYENEQFF.

The sample holds many counts of this clonotype. This rearrangement joins TRBV6-5 to TRBJ2-1; D gene uncertain. Trimming removed 7 bases from V and 7 bases from J, with 14 bases in between. The CDR3 sequence is 13 residues long. CDR1 is MNHEY, CDR2 SVGAGI, per germline. CDR3 sequence reads: CASTMAERNEQFF. The CDR3 DNA follows: TGTGCCAGCACAATGGCTGAACGGAATGAGCAGTTCTTC.

This clonotype showed up many times. V and J are TRBV5-1 and TRBJ1-1, with 7 bases that match TRBD1. Germline V CDR1 and CDR2: SGHRS, YFSETQ. V trimming: 3 bases; J trimming: 5 bases; junction bases outside the gene matches: 13. CDR3 size: 16 residues. CDR3 in DNA: TGCGCCAGCAGCTCCCCGACAGGGAGGATGAGGACTGAAGCTTTCTTT. Its protein product is CASSSPTGRMRTEAFF.

There are many counts of this clonotype. J is TRBJ2-3 and V is TRBV2; D not resolved. Germline loops: CDR1 SNHLY, CDR2 FYNNEI. This CDR3 spans 15 amino acids. V was shortened by 7 bases and J by 0 bases, with 14 bases between the two germline ends. The CDR3 sequence is CASMEGASSTDTQYF. DNA of the CDR3: TGTGCCAGCATGGAAGGAGCATCTAGCACAGATACGCAGTATTTT.

As to this clonotype: Being one base from a much bigger clone, this may be a read error. The V call is TRBV20-1, the J call TRBJ2-7; 7 nucleotides agree with TRBD1. V shed 7 bases and J 3 bases; nucleotides not matched to a gene: 9. CDR1 is DFQATT, CDR2 SNEGSKA, per germline (reference sequence). The CDR3 length is 13 residues. Here the CDR3 DNA reads TGCAGTGTTACAGGGGAAGGGGTCTACGAGCAGTACTTC. This translates into CSVTGEGVYEQYF.

This clonotype was seen a handful of times. The chain employs TRBV28 and TRBJ2-7; D is ambiguous. This CDR3 is built from 17 residues. Germline V lookup: CDR1 MDHEN, CDR2 SYDVKM. The V end was cut by 3 bases, the J end by 5 bases, with 23 bases between. The CDR3 sequence is CASSFMLDGGRRDEQYF. In DNA, the CDR3 is TGTGCCAGCAGTTTCATGCTGGACGGTGGACGTCGGGACGAGCAGTACTTC.

As for this clonotype: A clone one base away is much larger, so this may be a read error. This sequence joins TRBV4-2 and TRBJ2-7; no definite D call. CDR3 length: 11 amino acids. CDR1 LGHNA and CDR2 YNFKEQ come from the germline V gene. Trimming took 1 base from V and 7 from J, leaving 5 bases between them. CDR3 nucleotide sequence: TGTGCCAGCAGCCAAGTAAATGAGCAGTACTTC. It specifies CASSQVNEQYF.

This clonotype has at least ten counts. This sequence joins TRBV30 and TRBJ2-5, with D perhaps TRBD2 (5 bases). Trimming left V 8 bases short and J 0 bases short, with 13 bases between. This CDR3 is built from 13 residues. The germline V gene encodes CDR1 GTSNPN and CDR2 SVGIG (reference sequence). In DNA form, the CDR3 reads TGTGCCAAATCGGGGAGAGACCAAGAGACCCAGTACTTC. As protein: CAKSGRDQETQYF. Full variable domain (remainder filled in from reference TRBV30 and TRBJ2-5): SQTIHQWPATLVQPVGSPLSLECTVEGTSNPNLYWYRQAAGRGLQLLFYSVGIGQISSEVPQNLSASRPQDRQFILSSKKLLLSDSGFYLCAKSGRDQETQYFGPGTRLLVL.

This clonotype was seen ten or more times. The V call is TRBV6-2 or TRBV6-3, the J call TRBJ2-3; 7 bases are a match to TRBD2. In germline, CDR1 is MNHEY, CDR2 SVGEGT. V was clipped by 5 bases and J by 1 base; unmatched bases: 6. CDR3 length: 15 amino acids. CDR3 in DNA: TGTGCCAGCAGTGACGTGAGCGGGGGCACAGATACGCAGTATTTT. The encoded protein is CASSDVSGGTDTQYF.

This clonotype was counted ten times or more. The V and J genes are TRBV29-1 and TRBJ1-1; D is uncertain. The germline V and J ends were trimmed by 5 bases and 5 bases, with 9 bases remaining between them. The CDR3 totals 11 residues. Germline V gene data show CDR1 as SQVTM and CDR2 as ANQGSEA. CDR3: CSVMEGTEAFF. In DNA, the CDR3 is TGCAGCGTTATGGAAGGGACTGAAGCTTTCTTT.

The V gene is TRBV11-3, the J gene TRBJ2-3; D possibly corresponds to TRBD2 (6 bases). V was pared by 5 bases and J by 0 bases, with 15 bases between. Germline values: CDR1 SGHNT, CDR2 YENEEA. This CDR3 comprises 16 residues. This chain's CDR3 is CASSPGGILSTDTQYF. The CDR3 DNA is TGTGCCAGCAGCCCCGGCGGGATCCTTAGCACAGATACGCAGTATTTT.